These T cell receptor beta chains were read from a single sample in a study of T cell repertoires in cytomegalovirus infection. TCRdb called the reads again in MiXCR, with one record for every CDR3 protein. The sample lists over 300,000 distinct CDR3 sequences, 17% occurring once. Sequences were obtained from PBMCs. The receptors stem from a human donor in good health (CMV status not recorded). Some clones in this sample may be carry-over from other donors' samples. The CDR3 runs from the conserved cysteine through the conserved F or W. The D gene is left open where the match is weak. The size entry is marked missing in some rows and otherwise reads once, few, many or a size class.

V gene,clone size,J gene,D gene,CDR3 protein,CDR3 DNA
TRBV7-2,many,TRBJ2-6,TRBD1,CASSLRTGLRLSVLTF,TGTGCCAGCAGCTTGAGGACAGGCCTCAGATTGAGCGTCCTGACTTTC
TRBV10-3,few,TRBJ1-1,TRBD1,CAISEFVGQKNTEAFF,TGTGCCATCAGTGAGTTTGTGGGACAGAAGAACACTGAAGCTTTCTTT
TRBV18,few,TRBJ2-1,-,CASSVSGNEQFF,TGTGCCAGCTCGGTCTCTGGGAATGAGCAGTTCTTC
TRBV5-6,-,TRBJ2-7,TRBD1,CASSTGQGISYEQYF,TGTGCCAGCAGCACCGGACAGGGGATCTCCTACGAGCAGTACTTC
TRBV7-2,many,TRBJ2-3,TRBD2,CASIERAGGLRTDTQYF,TGTGCCAGCATTGAGCGAGCGGGGGGCCTCCGCACAGATACGCAGTATTTT
TRBV25-1,-,TRBJ1-6,TRBD1,CASSVLETGSNSPLHF,TGTGCCAGCAGTGTCCTAGAGACAGGGTCAAATTCACCCCTCCACTTT
TRBV6-1,-,TRBJ1-1,-,CASSGSDAAF,TGTGCCAGCAGCGGCTCTGACGCAGCTTTT
TRBV28,many,TRBJ2-7,-,CASSSPRGDFEQYF,TGTGCCAGCAGTTCCCCCAGGGGGGATTTTGAGCAGTACTTC
TRBV27,few,TRBJ1-5,-,CASSSRDMDQPQHF,TGTGCCAGCAGTTCCCGGGACATGGATCAGCCCCAGCATTTT
TRBV7-2,many,TRBJ2-3,TRBD1,CASSLSSQDRVKQYF,TGTGCCAGCAGCCTATCTTCTCAGGACAGGGTTAAGCAGTATTTT
TRBV20-1,few,TRBJ2-3,TRBD2,CSARGGGAGGPDTQYF,TGCAGTGCTAGAGGCGGGGGAGCGGGGGGGCCAGATACGCAGTATTTT
TRBV28,once,TRBJ2-3,-,CASSTTGTQPTDTQYF,TGTGCCAGCAGTACGACCGGGACCCAGCCCACAGATACGCAGTATTTT
TRBV7-9,-,TRBJ2-2,TRBD1,CASSQSPDRVGAELFF,TGTGCCAGCAGCCAATCCCCCGACAGGGTCGGCGCGGAGCTGTTTTTT
TRBV28,-,TRBJ1-2,-,CASSSAALMGEGGYTF,TGTGCCAGCAGTTCCGCAGCTCTCATGGGAGAAGGTGGCTACACCTTC
TRBV5-8,-,TRBJ1-2,TRBD1,CASSEGQPGYYYGYTF,TGTGCCAGCAGCGAGGGACAGCCGGGTTACTACTATGGCTACACCTTC
TRBV6-5,-,TRBJ1-6,TRBD1,CASSLFSGTGFSPLHF,TGTGCCAGCAGTTTATTCTCCGGGACAGGGTTCTCACCCCTCCACTTT
TRBV28,-,TRBJ2-2,TRBD2,CASSSSGEIGELFF,TGTGCCAGCAGTTCTAGCGGGGAAATCGGGGAGCTGTTTTTT
TRBV5-6,few,TRBJ2-1,-,CASSLIVSSVSREQFF,TGTGCCAGCAGCTTGATTGTGTCGTCGGTTTCGAGGGAGCAGTTCTTC
TRBV7-9,many,TRBJ2-1,TRBD1,CASSANRGPYNEQFF,TGTGCCAGCAGCGCAAACAGGGGGCCCTACAATGAGCAGTTCTTC
TRBV7-2,many,TRBJ2-2,-,CASSLRGRTGELFF,TGTGCCAGCAGCTTAAGGGGAAGGACCGGGGAGCTGTTTTTT
TRBV4-2,-,TRBJ2-3,-,CASSQDGTSGATDTQYF,TGTGCCAGCAGCCAAGATGGGACCTCGGGGGCCACAGATACGCAGTATTTT
TRBV27,-,TRBJ2-3,-,CASRTGMLTDTQYF,TGTGCCAGTCGAACAGGGATGTTAACAGATACGCAGTATTTT
TRBV7-6,-,TRBJ2-1,TRBD1,CASSLGQGAGNEQFF,TGTGCTAGCAGCTTAGGACAGGGGGCCGGCAATGAGCAGTTCTTC
TRBV7-2,many,TRBJ2-5,-,CASRVAGTETQYF,TGTGCCAGCAGGGTCGCGGGGACTGAGACCCAGTACTTC
TRBV5-1,few,TRBJ2-7,-,CASSLAPPDREQYF,TGCGCCAGCAGCTTGGCCCCGCCAGACAGGGAGCAGTACTTC
TRBV7-3,-,TRBJ2-2,-,CASSFKGGTGELFF,TGTGCCAGCAGCTTTAAGGGGGGCACCGGGGAGCTGTTTTTT
TRBV4-2,few,TRBJ2-5,-,CASSQVSGTRQETQYF,TGTGCCAGCAGCCAAGTTTCGGGGACTCGCCAAGAGACCCAGTACTTC
TRBV7-2,-,TRBJ1-3,-,CASSLEGGGNTIYF,TGTGCCAGCAGCTTAGAAGGAGGGGGAAACACCATATATTTT
TRBV10-3,many,TRBJ2-2,TRBD1,CATIPGQAKGTNTGELFF,TGTGCCACCATCCCGGGACAGGCGAAAGGTACAAACACCGGGGAGCTGTTTTTT
TRBV7-2,few,TRBJ2-7,-,CASRGGEEHEQYF,TGTGCCAGCCGGGGCGGGGAGGAGCACGAGCAGTACTTC
TRBV7-9,-,TRBJ2-2,-,CASSIPESGELFF,TGTGCCAGCAGCATCCCAGAGAGCGGGGAGCTGTTTTTT
TRBV6-5,many,TRBJ2-7,TRBD1,CASSYTPLTLGTGGSYEQYF,TGTGCCAGCAGTTACACCCCCCTGACCCTCGGGACAGGGGGCTCCTACGAGCAGTACTTC
TRBV7-2,few,TRBJ2-4,-,CASSLGAENIQYF,TGTGCCAGCAGCTTAGGTGCAGAAAACATTCAGTACTTC
TRBV7-9,few,TRBJ1-5,-,CASSLGVNQPQHF,TGTGCCAGCAGCCTAGGGGTCAATCAGCCCCAGCATTTT
TRBV6-2/TRBV6-3,many,TRBJ1-4,TRBD1,CASSYTGQGGEKLFF,TGTGCCAGCAGTTACACGGGACAGGGAGGCGAAAAACTGTTTTTT
TRBV4-2,-,TRBJ1-6,-,CASSQEGSPNSPLHF,TGTGCCAGCAGCCAAGAGGGGAGTCCGAATTCACCCCTCCACTTT
TRBV6-5,many,TRBJ2-3,-,CASSYMGSRTDTQYF,TGTGCCAGCAGTTACATGGGGAGCCGCACAGATACGCAGTATTTT
TRBV5-1,-,TRBJ2-3,-,CASSYREATDTQYF,TGCGCCAGCAGCTACCGGGAAGCCACAGATACGCAGTATTTT
TRBV7-1,-,TRBJ2-1,TRBD2,CASSSSGGRNEQFF,TGTGCCAGCAGCTCCAGCGGGGGGAGGAATGAGCAGTTCTTC
TRBV27,many,TRBJ2-7,-,CASSLRGRGDEQYF,TGTGCCAGCAGTTTAAGGGGGAGAGGAGACGAGCAGTACTTC
TRBV7-9,many,TRBJ2-7,-,CASSLRGLYEQYF,TGTGCCAGCAGCTTACGAGGGCTGTACGAGCAGTACTTC
TRBV5-4,once,TRBJ2-2,TRBD2,CASSFVGGGSNTGELFF,TGTGCCAGCAGCTTCGTAGGCGGGGGATCGAACACCGGGGAGCTGTTTTTT
TRBV18,few,TRBJ2-7,TRBD1,CASSPQPGTGSYEQYF,TGTGCCAGCTCACCACAGCCCGGGACAGGGTCCTACGAGCAGTACTTC
TRBV4-2,-,TRBJ2-3,TRBD2,CASSPAGGNVLTDTQYF,TGTGCCAGCAGCCCGGCGGGAGGGAACGTCTTGACAGATACGCAGTATTTT
TRBV28,few,TRBJ2-2,-,CASSLQRLAGELFF,TGTGCCAGCAGTTTGCAGCGGCTTGCCGGGGAGCTGTTTTTT
TRBV7-6,many,TRBJ2-7,TRBD1,CASSPGQGEIYEQYF,TGTGCCAGCAGCCCCGGACAGGGGGAAATCTACGAGCAGTACTTC
TRBV5-1,-,TRBJ2-1,TRBD1,CASSSLGQRSYNEQFF,TGCGCCAGCAGCTCTCTGGGACAGCGGTCCTACAATGAGCAGTTCTTC
TRBV27,many,TRBJ2-1,-,CASGGYLYNEQFF,TGTGCCAGTGGCGGATACCTCTACAATGAGCAGTTCTTC